Listed here are 7 T cell receptor beta chains from one sample, sequenced in a study of blood T cell repertoires in COVID-19. Profiling relied on immunoSEQ multiplex PCR, and the TCRdb table lists in-frame clones only, not all of them. The sample records approximately 210,000 clones, 87% being singletons. Specimen: PBMCs or T cells enriched from blood (not recorded which). All receptors come from a woman in her 30s who had recovered from COVID-19.

The chain is built from TRBV30 and TRBJ2-1, with 8 bases identical to TRBD1. Germline CDR1 is GTSNPN and CDR2 is SVGIG (reference sequence). There are 13 residues in the CDR3. V trimming: 2 bases; J trimming: 8 bases; junction bases outside the gene matches: 5. The CDR3 loop is CAWSRTGNYEQFF. In DNA form, the CDR3 reads TGTGCCTGGAGTAGGACAGGGAACTATGAGCAGTTCTTC.

The V call is TRBV7-9, the J call TRBJ1-2, with D possibly TRBD1 on 5 matching bases. The CDR3 has 12 residues. Germline V gene lookup returns CDR1 SEHNR and CDR2 FQNEAQ (reference sequence). The V end was cut by 4 bases, the J end by 7 bases, with 10 bases between. The CDR3 DNA follows: TGTGCCAGCAGCTCCGACAGTTTTGGCTACACCTTC. Protein sequence: CASSSDSFGYTF.

V usage is TRBV11-2 and J usage is TRBJ2-7, with 7 positions matching TRBD2. Germline CDR1 SGHAT, CDR2 FQNNGV. The CDR3 spans 12 residues. The V and J ends lost 5 bases and 3 bases, in that order; junction bases with no gene match: 1. The CDR3: CASSRGDYEQYF. CDR3 nucleotides: TGTGCCAGCAGCCGGGGGGACTACGAGCAGTACTTC.

The genes are TRBV29-1 and TRBJ2-1; 7 bases line up with TRBD2. V gave up 7 bases and J gave up 4 bases; unmatched junction bases: 10. This CDR3 region has 14 residues. The V gene's germline CDR1 is SQVTM and CDR2 ANQGSEA. The CDR3 loop reads CSACREETYNEQFF. CDR3 coding DNA: TGCAGCGCCTGCCGGGAGGAAACATACAATGAGCAGTTCTTC.

The gene calls are TRBV19 and TRBJ1-2, with D perhaps TRBD1 (6 bases). The V gene's germline CDR1 is LNHDA and CDR2 SQIVND (reference sequence). Trimming pared 3 bases from V and 3 bases from J, leaving 14 bases between. The CDR3 loop spans 15 amino acids. CDR3 residues: CASSIRGAIDYGYTF. For the CDR3, the DNA is TGTGCCAGTAGTATTCGGGGGGCGATCGACTATGGCTACACCTTC. Complete variable domain (other parts from reference TRBV19 and TRBJ1-2): DGGITQSPKYLFRKEGQNVTLSCEQNLNHDAMYWYRQDPGQGLRLIYYSQIVNDFQKGDIAEGYSVSREKKESFPLTVTSAQKNPTAFYLCASSIRGAIDYGYTFGSGTRLTVV.

The V gene is TRBV5-1, the J gene TRBJ2-1; D uncertain. V dropped 4 bases and J dropped 4 bases, with 9 bases sitting between them. The germline V gene encodes CDR1 SGHRS and CDR2 YFSETQ. The CDR3 runs to 13 residues. CDR3 coding DNA: TGCGCCAGCAGCCCGATAGTATACAATGAGCAGTTCTTC. This sequence encodes CASSPIVYNEQFF.

The chain couples TRBV11-2 to TRBJ1-3, with 7 positions matching TRBD1. This CDR3 has 15 amino acids. Looked up from germline, CDR1 is SGHAT and CDR2 is FQNNGV. V was clipped by 3 bases and J by 1 base; unmatched bases: 3. DNA for the CDR3: TGTGCCAGCAGCTTGGGGACAGCATCTGGAAACACCATATATTTT. It is translated as CASSLGTASGNTIYF.